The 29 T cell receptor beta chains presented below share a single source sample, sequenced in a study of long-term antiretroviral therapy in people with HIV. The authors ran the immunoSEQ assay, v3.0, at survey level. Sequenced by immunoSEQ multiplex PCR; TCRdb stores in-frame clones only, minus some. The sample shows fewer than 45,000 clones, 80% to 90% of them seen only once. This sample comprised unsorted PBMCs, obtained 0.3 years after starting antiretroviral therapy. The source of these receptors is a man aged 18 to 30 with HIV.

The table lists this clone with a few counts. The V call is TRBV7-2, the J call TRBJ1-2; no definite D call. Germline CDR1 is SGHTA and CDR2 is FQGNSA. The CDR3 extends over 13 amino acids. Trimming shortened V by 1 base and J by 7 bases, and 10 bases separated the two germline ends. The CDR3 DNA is TGTGCCAGCAGCTTAGGACCAGCGGGTGGCTACACCTTC. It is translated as CASSLGPAGGYTF.

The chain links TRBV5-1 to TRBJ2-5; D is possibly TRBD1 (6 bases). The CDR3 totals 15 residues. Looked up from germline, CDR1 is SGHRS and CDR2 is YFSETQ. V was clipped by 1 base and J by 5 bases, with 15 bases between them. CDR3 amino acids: CASSLSDSGVETQYF. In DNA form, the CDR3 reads TGCGCCAGCAGCTTGTCAGACTCAGGGGTTGAGACCCAGTACTTC.

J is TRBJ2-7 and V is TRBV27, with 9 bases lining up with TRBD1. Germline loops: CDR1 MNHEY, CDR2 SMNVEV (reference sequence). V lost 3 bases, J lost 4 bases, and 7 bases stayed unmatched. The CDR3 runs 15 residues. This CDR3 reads CASSFVTGGRYEQYF. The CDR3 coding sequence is TGTGCCAGCAGTTTTGTGACAGGGGGTCGTTACGAGCAGTACTTC.

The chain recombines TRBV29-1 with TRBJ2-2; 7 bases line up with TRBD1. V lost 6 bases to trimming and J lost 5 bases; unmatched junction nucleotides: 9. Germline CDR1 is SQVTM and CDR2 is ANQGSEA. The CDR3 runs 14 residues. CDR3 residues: CSVPDRARTGELFF. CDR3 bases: TGCAGCGTACCAGACAGGGCAAGGACCGGGGAGCTGTTTTTT.

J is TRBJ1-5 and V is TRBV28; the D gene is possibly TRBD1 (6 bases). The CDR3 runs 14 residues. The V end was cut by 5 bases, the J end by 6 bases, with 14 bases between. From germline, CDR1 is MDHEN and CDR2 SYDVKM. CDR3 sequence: CASSPTGRAQPQHF. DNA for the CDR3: TGTGCCAGCAGTCCCACAGGGAGGGCTCAGCCCCAGCATTTT.

The CDR3 DNA sequence: TGTGCCAGCCGGCGGGCAGAAGCGAACACCGGGGAGCTGTTTTTT. It specifies CASRRAEANTGELFF. This chain links TRBV5-6 with TRBJ2-2, with D possibly matching TRBD2 (5 bases). The CDR3 extends over 15 amino acids. Looked up from germline, CDR1 is SGHDT and CDR2 is YYEEEE. Trimming left V 7 bases short and J 0 bases short, with 13 bases between.

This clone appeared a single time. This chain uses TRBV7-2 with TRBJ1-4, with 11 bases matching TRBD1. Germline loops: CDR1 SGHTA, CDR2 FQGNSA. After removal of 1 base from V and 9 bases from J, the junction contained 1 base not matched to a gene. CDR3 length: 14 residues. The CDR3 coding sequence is TGTGCCAGCAGCTTAGGGACAGGGGGCAAAAAACTGTTTTTT. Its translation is CASSLGTGGKKLFF.

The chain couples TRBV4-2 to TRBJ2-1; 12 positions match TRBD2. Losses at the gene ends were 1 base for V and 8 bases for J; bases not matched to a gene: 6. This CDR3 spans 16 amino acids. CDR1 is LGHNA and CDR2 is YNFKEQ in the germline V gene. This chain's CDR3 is CASSQVMTSGSYEQFF. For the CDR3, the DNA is TGTGCCAGCAGCCAAGTAATGACTAGCGGGAGCTATGAGCAGTTCTTC.

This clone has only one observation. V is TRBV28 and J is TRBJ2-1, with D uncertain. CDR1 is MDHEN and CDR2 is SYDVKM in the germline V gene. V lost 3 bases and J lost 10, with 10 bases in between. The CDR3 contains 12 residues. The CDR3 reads CASSFMGYEQFF. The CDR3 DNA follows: TGTGCCAGCAGTTTCATGGGGTACGAGCAGTTCTTC.

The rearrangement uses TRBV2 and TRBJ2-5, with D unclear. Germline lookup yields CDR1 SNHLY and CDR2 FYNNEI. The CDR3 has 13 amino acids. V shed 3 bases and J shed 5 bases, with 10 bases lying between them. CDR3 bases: TGTGCCAGCAGTGACCCGGGCGACGAGACCCAGTACTTC. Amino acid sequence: CASSDPGDETQYF.

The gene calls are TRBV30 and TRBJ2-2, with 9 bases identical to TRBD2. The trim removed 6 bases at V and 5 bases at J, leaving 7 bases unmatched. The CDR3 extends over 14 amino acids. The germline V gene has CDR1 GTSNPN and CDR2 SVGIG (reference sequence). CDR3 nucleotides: TGTGCCTGTATGCGGGAGGGTCGGACCGGGGAGCTGTTTTTT. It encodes CACMREGRTGELFF.

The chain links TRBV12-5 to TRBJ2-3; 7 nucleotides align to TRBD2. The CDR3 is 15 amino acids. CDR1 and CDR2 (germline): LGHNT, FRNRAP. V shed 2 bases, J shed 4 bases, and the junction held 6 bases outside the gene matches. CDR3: CASGLLGEGPDTQYF. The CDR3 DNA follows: TGTGCTAGTGGTTTGTTGGGGGAGGGTCCAGATACGCAGTATTTT.

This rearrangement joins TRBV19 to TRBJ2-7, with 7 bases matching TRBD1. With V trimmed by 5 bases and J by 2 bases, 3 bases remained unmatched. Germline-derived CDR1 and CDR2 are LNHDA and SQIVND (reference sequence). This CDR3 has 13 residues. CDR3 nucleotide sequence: TGTGCCAGTAGTCCGGGACAGACCTACGAGCAGTACTTC. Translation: CASSPGQTYEQYF.

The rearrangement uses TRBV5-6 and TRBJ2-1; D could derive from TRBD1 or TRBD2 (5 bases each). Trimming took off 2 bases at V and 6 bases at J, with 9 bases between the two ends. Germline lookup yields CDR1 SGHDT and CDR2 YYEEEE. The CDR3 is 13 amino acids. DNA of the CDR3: TGTGCCAGCAGCTTCGGGACGCTCAATGAGCAGTTCTTC. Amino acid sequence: CASSFGTLNEQFF. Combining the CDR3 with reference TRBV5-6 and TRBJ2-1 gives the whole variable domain DAGVTQSPTHLIKTRGQQVTLRCSPKSGHDTVSWYQQALGQGPQFIFQYYEEEERQRGNFPDRFSGHQFPNYSSELNVNALLLGDSALYLCASSFGTLNEQFFGPGTRLTVL.

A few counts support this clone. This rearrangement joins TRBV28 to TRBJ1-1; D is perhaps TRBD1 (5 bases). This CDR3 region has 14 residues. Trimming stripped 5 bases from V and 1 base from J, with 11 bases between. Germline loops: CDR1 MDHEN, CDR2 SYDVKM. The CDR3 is CASSPSTANTEAFF. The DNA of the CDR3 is TGTGCCAGCAGTCCTTCGACAGCGAACACTGAAGCTTTCTTT.

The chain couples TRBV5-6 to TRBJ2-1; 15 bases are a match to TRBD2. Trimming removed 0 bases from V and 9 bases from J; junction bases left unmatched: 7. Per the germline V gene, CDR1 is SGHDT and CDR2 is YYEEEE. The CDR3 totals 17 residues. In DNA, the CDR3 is TGTGCCAGCAGCTTGGGACCCCGGGGACTAGCGGGAGGTGAGCAGTTCTTC. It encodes CASSLGPRGLAGGEQFF.

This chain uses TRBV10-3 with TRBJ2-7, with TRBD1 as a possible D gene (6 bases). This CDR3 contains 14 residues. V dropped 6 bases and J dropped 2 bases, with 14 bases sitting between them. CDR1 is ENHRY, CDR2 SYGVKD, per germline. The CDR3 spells CAISQTGNPYEQYF. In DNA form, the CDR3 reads TGTGCCATCAGCCAGACAGGAAACCCCTACGAGCAGTACTTC.

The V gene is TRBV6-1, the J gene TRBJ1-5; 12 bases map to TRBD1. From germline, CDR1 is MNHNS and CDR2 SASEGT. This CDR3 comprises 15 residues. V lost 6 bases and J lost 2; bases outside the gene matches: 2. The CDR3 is CASRGTGGGNQPQHF. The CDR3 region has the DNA TGTGCCAGCAGAGGGACAGGGGGCGGCAATCAGCCCCAGCATTTT.

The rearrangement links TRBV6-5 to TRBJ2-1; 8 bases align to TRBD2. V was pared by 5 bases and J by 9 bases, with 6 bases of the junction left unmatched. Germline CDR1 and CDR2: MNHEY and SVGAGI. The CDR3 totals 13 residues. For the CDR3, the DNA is TGTGCCAGCAGTCCGAGACTAGCGAGTGAGCAGTTCTTC. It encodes CASSPRLASEQFF.

As DNA, the CDR3 is TGTGCCAGCAGTGAAGGGGGCAGGGGGTCCTACGAGCAGTACTTC. This sequence encodes CASSEGGRGSYEQYF. The V and J genes are TRBV2 and TRBJ2-7; 7 bases fit TRBD1. Germline CDR1 is SNHLY and CDR2 is FYNNEI. V trimming: 1 base; J trimming: 1 base; junction bases outside the gene matches: 4. This CDR3 has 15 amino acids.

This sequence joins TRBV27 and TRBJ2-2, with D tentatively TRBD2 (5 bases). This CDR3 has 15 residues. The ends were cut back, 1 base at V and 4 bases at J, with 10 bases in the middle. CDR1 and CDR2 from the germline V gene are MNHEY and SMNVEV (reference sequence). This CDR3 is CASSLYSLATGELFF. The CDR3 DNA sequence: TGTGCCAGCAGTTTATATTCCCTAGCCACCGGGGAGCTGTTTTTT.

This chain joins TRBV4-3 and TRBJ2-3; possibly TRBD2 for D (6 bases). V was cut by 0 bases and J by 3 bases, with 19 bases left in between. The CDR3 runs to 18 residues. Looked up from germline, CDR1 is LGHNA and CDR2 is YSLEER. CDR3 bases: TGCGCCAGCAGCCAAGAGGGTAGCTTCGGGGGTTGGACAGATACGCAGTATTTT. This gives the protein CASSQEGSFGGWTDTQYF.

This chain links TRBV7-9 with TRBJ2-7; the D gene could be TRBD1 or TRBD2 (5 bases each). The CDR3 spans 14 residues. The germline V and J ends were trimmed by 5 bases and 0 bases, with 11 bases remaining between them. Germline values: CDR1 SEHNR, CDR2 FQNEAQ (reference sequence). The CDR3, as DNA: TGTGCCAGCAGCGAGGGACGGGGCTCCTACGAGCAGTACTTC. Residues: CASSEGRGSYEQYF.

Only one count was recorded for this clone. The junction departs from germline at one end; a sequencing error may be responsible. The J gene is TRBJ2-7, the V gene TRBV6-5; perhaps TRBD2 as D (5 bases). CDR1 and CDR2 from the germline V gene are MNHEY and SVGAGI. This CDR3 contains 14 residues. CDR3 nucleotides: TGTGCCATCAGTGAGTCCTTAGCGAACTACGAGCAGTACTTC. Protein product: CAISESLANYEQYF.

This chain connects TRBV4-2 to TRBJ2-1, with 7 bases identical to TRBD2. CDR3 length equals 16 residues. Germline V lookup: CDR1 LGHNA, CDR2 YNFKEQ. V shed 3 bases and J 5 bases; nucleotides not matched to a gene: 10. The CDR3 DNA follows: TGTGCCAGCAGCCAGGGGCCGGGACTACTTAACAATGAGCAGTTCTTC. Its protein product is CASSQGPGLLNNEQFF.

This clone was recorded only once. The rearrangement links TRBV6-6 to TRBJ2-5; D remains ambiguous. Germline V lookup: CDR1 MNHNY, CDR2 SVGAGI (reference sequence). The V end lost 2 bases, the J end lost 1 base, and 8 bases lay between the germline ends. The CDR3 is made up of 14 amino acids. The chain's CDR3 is CASSYHGFQETQYF. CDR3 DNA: TGTGCCAGCAGTTACCATGGGTTCCAAGAGACCCAGTACTTC.

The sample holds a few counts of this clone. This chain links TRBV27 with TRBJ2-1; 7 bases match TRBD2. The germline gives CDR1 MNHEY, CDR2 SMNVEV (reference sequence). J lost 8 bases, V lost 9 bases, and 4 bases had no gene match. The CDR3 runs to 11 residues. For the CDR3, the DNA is TGTGCCAGTGGACGGGGGGATGAGCAGTTCTTC. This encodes CASGRGDEQFF.

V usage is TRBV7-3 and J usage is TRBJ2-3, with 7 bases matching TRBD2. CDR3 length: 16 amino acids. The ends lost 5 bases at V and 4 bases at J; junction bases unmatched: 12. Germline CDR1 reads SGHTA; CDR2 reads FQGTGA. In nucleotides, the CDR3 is TGTGCCAGCAGCGACGTGGGGCGACTAGCCGCAGATACGCAGTATTTT. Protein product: CASSDVGRLAADTQYF.

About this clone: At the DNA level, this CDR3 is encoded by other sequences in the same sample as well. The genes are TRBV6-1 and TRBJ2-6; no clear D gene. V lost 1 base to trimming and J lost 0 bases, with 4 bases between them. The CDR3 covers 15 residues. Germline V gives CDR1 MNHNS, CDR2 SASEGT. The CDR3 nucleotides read TGTGCCAGCAGTGAAGACAGCTCTGGGGCCAACGTCCTGACTTTC. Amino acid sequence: CASSEDSSGANVLTF.